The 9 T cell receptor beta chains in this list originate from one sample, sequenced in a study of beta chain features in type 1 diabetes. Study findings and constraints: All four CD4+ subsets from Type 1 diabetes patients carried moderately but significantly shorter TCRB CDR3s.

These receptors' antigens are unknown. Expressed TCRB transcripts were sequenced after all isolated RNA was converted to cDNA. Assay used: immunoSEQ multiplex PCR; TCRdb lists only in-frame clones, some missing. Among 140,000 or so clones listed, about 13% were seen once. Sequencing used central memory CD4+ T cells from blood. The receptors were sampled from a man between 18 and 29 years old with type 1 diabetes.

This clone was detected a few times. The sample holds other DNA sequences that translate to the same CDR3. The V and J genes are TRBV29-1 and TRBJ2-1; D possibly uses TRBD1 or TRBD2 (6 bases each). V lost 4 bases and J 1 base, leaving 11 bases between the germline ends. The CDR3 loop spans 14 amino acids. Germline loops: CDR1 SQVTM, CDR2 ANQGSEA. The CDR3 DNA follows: TGCAGCGTTGGGGGGGCGCCGTCCTACAATGAGCAGTTCTTC. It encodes CSVGGAPSYNEQFF.

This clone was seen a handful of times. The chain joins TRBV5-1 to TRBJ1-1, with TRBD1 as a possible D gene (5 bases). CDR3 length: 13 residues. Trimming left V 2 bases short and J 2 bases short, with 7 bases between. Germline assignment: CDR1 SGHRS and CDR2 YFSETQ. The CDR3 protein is CASSLTGNTEAFF. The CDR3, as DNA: TGCGCCAGCAGCTTAACAGGAAACACTGAAGCTTTCTTT.

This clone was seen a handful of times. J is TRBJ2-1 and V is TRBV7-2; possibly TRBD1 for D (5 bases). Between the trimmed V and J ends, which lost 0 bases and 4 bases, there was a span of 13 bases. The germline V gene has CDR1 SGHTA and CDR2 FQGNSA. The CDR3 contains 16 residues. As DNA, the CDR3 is TGTGCCAGCAGCTTAGCGCCCCAGGGCTTTTACAATGAGCAGTTCTTC. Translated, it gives CASSLAPQGFYNEQFF.

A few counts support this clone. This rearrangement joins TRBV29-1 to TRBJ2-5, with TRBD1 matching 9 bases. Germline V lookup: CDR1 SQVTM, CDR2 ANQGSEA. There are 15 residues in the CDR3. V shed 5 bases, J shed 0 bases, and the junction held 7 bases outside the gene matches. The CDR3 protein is CSVIGRTGDQETQYF. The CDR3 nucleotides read TGCAGCGTTATTGGAAGGACAGGGGACCAAGAGACCCAGTACTTC.

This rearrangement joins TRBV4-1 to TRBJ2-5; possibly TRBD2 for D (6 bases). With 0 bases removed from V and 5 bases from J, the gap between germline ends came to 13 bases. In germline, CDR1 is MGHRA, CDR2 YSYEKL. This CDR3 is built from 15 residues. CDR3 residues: CASSQDWGEWETQYF. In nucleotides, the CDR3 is TGCGCCAGCAGCCAAGATTGGGGGGAGTGGGAGACCCAGTACTTC.

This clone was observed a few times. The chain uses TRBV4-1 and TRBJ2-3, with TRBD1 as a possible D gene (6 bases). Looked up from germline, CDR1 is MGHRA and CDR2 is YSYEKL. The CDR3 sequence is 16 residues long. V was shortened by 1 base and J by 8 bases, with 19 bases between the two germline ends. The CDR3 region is CASSQGDITRPGTQYF. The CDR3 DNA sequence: TGCGCCAGCAGCCAAGGGGACATTACACGGCCGGGTACGCAGTATTTT.

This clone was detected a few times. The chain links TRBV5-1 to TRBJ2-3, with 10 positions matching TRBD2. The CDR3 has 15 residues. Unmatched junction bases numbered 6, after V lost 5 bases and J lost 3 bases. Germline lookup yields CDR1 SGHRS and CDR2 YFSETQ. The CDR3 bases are TGCGCCAGCAGTTCACTAGCGGGGATGACAGATACGCAGTATTTT. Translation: CASSSLAGMTDTQYF.

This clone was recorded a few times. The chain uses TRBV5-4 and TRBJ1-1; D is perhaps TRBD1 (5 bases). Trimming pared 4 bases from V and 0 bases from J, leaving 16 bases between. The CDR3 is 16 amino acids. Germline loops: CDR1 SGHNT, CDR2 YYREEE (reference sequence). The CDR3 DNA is TGTGCCAGCAGCCCTGCCTGGGGACGACTGAACACTGAAGCTTTCTTT. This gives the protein CASSPAWGRLNTEAFF.

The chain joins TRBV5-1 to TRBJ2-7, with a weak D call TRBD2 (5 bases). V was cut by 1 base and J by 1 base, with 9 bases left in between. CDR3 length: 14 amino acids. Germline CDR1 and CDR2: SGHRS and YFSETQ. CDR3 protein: CASSLIGVSYEQYF. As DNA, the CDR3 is TGCGCCAGCAGCTTGATCGGGGTATCCTACGAGCAGTACTTC.